Ten or more counts support the clone carrying this TCR beta chain. The target antigen is unknown. The sample comes from a study of Graves' ophthalmopathy and Graves' hyperthyroidism. Overall study context: Peripheral blood samples were taken at initial diagnosis, before any treatment.

Beta-chain TCR CDR3 regions were amplified from RNA transcripts. Investigators did first-round RT-PCR with HTBI primers, then second-round multiplex PCR. TCRdb recomputed calls from the multiplex PCR reads with MiXCR, one row per CDR3 protein. The data show about 420,000 distinct CDR3 sequences, 20% to 25% seen once. No progression to ophthalmopathy over 18 months defined stable hyperthyroidism. Among the exclusions were patients with other autoimmune diseases, uncontrolled infections, pregnancy or lactation. Study conclusions and caveats: It was with roughly 70% sensitivity and approximately 75% specificity that the model predicted ophthalmopathy progression.

Germline trimming cut 6 bases from V and 3 bases from J; bases unmatched to any gene: 4. The CDR3 has 14 residues. Source material: peripheral blood. The TCR originated in a woman between 18 and 30 years old with stable Graves' hyperthyroidism. The chain has TRBV12-3 or TRBV12-4 and TRBJ2-7; TRBD2 matches 11 bases. This CDR3 is CASRRSGRDYEQYF. The CDR3 region has the DNA TGTGCCAGCAGACGTAGCGGGAGGGACTACGAGCAGTACTTC.